The 25 T cell receptor beta chains below come from one sample, sequenced in a study of T cell changes during pregnancy in multiple sclerosis. Clones were read by immunoSEQ multiplex PCR, and TCRdb kept only the in-frame ones, dropping some. This table has approximately 52,000 clones, approximately 92% appearing once. The input for sequencing was CD4+ T cells from peripheral blood mononuclear cells, taken in the second trimester of pregnancy. These receptors originate from a female donor in good health, enrolled as a control in a pregnancy study.

This clone was recorded once. The J gene is TRBJ2-7, the V gene TRBV19, with D perhaps TRBD2 (5 bases). Per the germline V gene, CDR1 is LNHDA and CDR2 is SQIVND (reference sequence). The V and J ends lost 7 bases and 4 bases respectively, with 14 bases between them. CDR3 length equals 13 residues. CDR3 nucleotides: TGTGCCAGTAAGGATCCGGGGTCGTACGAGCAGTACTTC. Protein sequence: CASKDPGSYEQYF.

The chain carries TRBV10-3 and TRBJ1-5, with D hard to call. Germline values: CDR1 ENHRY, CDR2 SYGVKD. V was trimmed by 0 bases and J by 1 base, leaving 7 bases between them. This CDR3 region has 15 residues. CDR3 sequence: CAISESSGSNQPQHF. In DNA, the CDR3 is TGTGCCATCAGTGAGTCTTCGGGGAGCAATCAGCCCCAGCATTTT.

The chain is built from TRBV10-3 and TRBJ1-2; D gene ambiguous. CDR3 length equals 12 residues. The V gene lost 2 bases and the J gene lost 6 bases, with 7 bases spanning the gap. In germline, CDR1 is ENHRY, CDR2 SYGVKD. CDR3 loop: CAISEPGDGYTF. The DNA for the CDR3 is TGTGCCATCAGTGAGCCCGGGGATGGCTACACCTTC.

The chain combines TRBV6-5 with TRBJ2-7, with TRBD2 identical over 7 bases. Trimming at V came to 2 bases and at J to 6 bases, leaving 10 bases not matched to a gene. Germline assignment: CDR1 MNHEY and CDR2 SVGAGI. This CDR3 spans 15 amino acids. The CDR3 sequence: CASSYGRVLLGEQYF. The DNA of the CDR3 is TGTGCCAGCAGTTACGGGAGGGTCCTTCTGGGCGAGCAGTACTTC.

The chain is built from TRBV28 and TRBJ1-1; no definite D call. The CDR3 consists of 15 residues. V lost 5 bases and J 0 bases, leaving 13 bases between the germline ends. Germline lookup yields CDR1 MDHEN and CDR2 SYDVKM. CDR3 in amino acids: CASSTDGWLNTEAFF. DNA of the CDR3: TGTGCCAGCAGTACCGACGGGTGGTTGAACACTGAAGCTTTCTTT.

The sample holds a few counts of this clone. J is TRBJ2-3 and V is TRBV2, with 9 bases matching TRBD2. The ends lost 6 bases at V and 0 bases at J; junction bases unmatched: 10. Germline CDR1 SNHLY, CDR2 FYNNEI. This CDR3 comprises 17 residues. CDR3 sequence: CASSGPRLAASTDTQYF. The CDR3, as DNA: TGTGCCAGCAGCGGACCCCGACTAGCGGCAAGCACAGATACGCAGTATTTT.

This sequence joins TRBV19 and TRBJ2-7, with 10 bases aligning to TRBD2. Trimming removed 8 bases from V and 0 bases from J; junction bases left unmatched: 4. The CDR3 is made up of 14 amino acids. Per the germline V gene, CDR1 is LNHDA and CDR2 is SQIVND (reference sequence). The CDR3 sequence: CASRAGGSSYEQYF. The CDR3 nucleotides are TGTGCCAGTCGAGCGGGGGGGAGCTCCTACGAGCAGTACTTC.

This chain links TRBV9 with TRBJ2-1; 13 nucleotides match TRBD2. Per germline, CDR1 SGDLS and CDR2 YYNGEE. CDR3 length equals 20 residues. Trimming took 0 bases from V and 3 from J; bases not matched to a gene: 12. The CDR3 spells CASSVGATSGREFYYNEQFF. The CDR3 DNA is TGTGCCAGCAGCGTAGGAGCTACTAGCGGGAGGGAATTTTACTACAATGAGCAGTTCTTC.

V is TRBV15 and J is TRBJ2-3; 7 bases fit TRBD1. The germline gives CDR1 LNHNV, CDR2 YYDKDF (reference sequence). V was pared by 1 base and J by 0 bases, with 7 bases of the junction left unmatched. The CDR3 totals 17 residues. DNA of the CDR3: TGTGCCACCAGCAGAGCCCACAGGGGTGCTAGCACAGATACGCAGTATTTT. Translation gives CATSRAHRGASTDTQYF.

By sample share, this clone is medium-sized. CDR3: CSVVKGNTYEQYF. CDR3 sequence (DNA): TGCAGCGTTGTGAAGGGGAATACCTACGAGCAGTACTTC. This chain joins TRBV29-1 and TRBJ2-7, with TRBD1 as a possible D gene (5 bases). Per germline, CDR1 SQVTM and CDR2 ANQGSEA. Between the trimmed V and J ends, which lost 4 bases and 2 bases, there was a span of 12 bases. The CDR3 is 13 residues long.

This rearrangement joins TRBV19 to TRBJ1-5, with D possibly TRBD1 on 5 matching bases. The V end lost 10 bases, the J end lost 0 bases, and 10 bases lay between the germline ends. Germline V lookup: CDR1 LNHDA, CDR2 SQIVND (reference sequence). The CDR3 contains 13 residues. The CDR3 loop is CATTDNSNQPQHF. The CDR3 DNA follows: TGTGCCACGACAGATAATAGCAATCAGCCCCAGCATTTT.

The chain recombines TRBV6-1 with TRBJ2-7; 8 bases align to TRBD2. Germline V lookup: CDR1 MNHNS, CDR2 SASEGT. Unmatched junction bases numbered 5, after V lost 2 bases and J lost 2 bases. This CDR3 is built from 15 residues. CDR3 in amino acids: CASSELTSGTYEQYF. DNA for the CDR3: TGTGCCAGCAGTGAATTAACTAGCGGAACCTACGAGCAGTACTTC.

This chain uses TRBV18 with TRBJ2-7, with D maybe TRBD2 (5 bases). Germline V gives CDR1 KGHSH, CDR2 LQKENI. Trimming pared 0 bases from V and 5 bases from J, leaving 11 bases between. CDR3 size: 14 residues. Written as DNA, the CDR3 is TGTGCCAGCTCACCACCGCCGGGATCAAACGAGCAGTACTTC. This codes for CASSPPPGSNEQYF.

J is TRBJ1-5 and V is TRBV5-6; perhaps TRBD1 as D (6 bases). This CDR3 is built from 16 residues. The germline gives CDR1 SGHDT, CDR2 YYEEEE. V was shortened by 4 bases and J by 3 bases, with 17 bases between the two germline ends. The CDR3 DNA follows: TGTGCCAGCAGCCTCCCCACAGGGTGGGCCAATCAGCCCCAGCATTTT. It is translated as CASSLPTGWANQPQHF.

This rearrangement joins TRBV28 to TRBJ2-1, with 8 bases fitting TRBD1. The germline V gene has CDR1 MDHEN and CDR2 SYDVKM. This CDR3 has 15 amino acids. Trimming at V came to 6 bases and at J to 6 bases, leaving 10 bases not matched to a gene. In DNA, the CDR3 is TGTGCCAGCAGACCTGACAGGGGAGTGGCCAATGAGCAGTTCTTC. Translated, it gives CASRPDRGVANEQFF.

The V call is TRBV7-9, the J call TRBJ2-5, with D perhaps matching TRBD1 (5 bases). Germline V gene data show CDR1 as SEHNR and CDR2 as FQNEAQ (reference sequence). V lost 5 bases, J lost 7 bases, and 14 bases lay in between. The CDR3 runs to 13 residues. Here the CDR3 DNA reads TGTGCCAGCAGCCTCGGACATTCGGGGACCCAGTACTTC. Translating gives CASSLGHSGTQYF.

This clone was seen only a few times. This chain links TRBV6-1 with TRBJ1-2; D is perhaps TRBD1 (6 bases). Trimming removed 3 bases from V and 4 bases from J, with 12 bases in between. Germline-derived CDR1 and CDR2 are MNHNS and SASEGT. The CDR3 loop spans 14 amino acids. The CDR3 sequence: CASSDRDMPYGYTF. The DNA of the CDR3 is TGTGCCAGCAGTGACCGGGACATGCCCTATGGCTACACCTTC.

The chain has TRBV9 and TRBJ2-7; D unresolved. The CDR3 extends over 14 amino acids. The germline V and J ends were trimmed by 1 base and 1 base, with 9 bases remaining between them. CDR1 is SGDLS and CDR2 is YYNGEE in the germline V gene. The CDR3, as DNA: TGTGCCAGCAGCGTATCAGCAGGTTCCTACGAGCAGTACTTC. Translated: CASSVSAGSYEQYF.

This chain links TRBV7-9 with TRBJ2-7, with a possible D match to TRBD2 (5 bases). The CDR3 runs to 14 residues. Germline CDR1 is SEHNR and CDR2 is FQNEAQ (reference sequence). The V and J ends lost 4 bases and 2 bases respectively, with 12 bases between them. In nucleotides, the CDR3 is TGTGCCAGCAGCTCTAACGGGGTGCCCTACGAGCAGTACTTC. Its translation: CASSSNGVPYEQYF.

The chain has TRBV6-1 and TRBJ2-6; D uncertain. The CDR3 extends over 14 amino acids. Germline V lookup: CDR1 MNHNS, CDR2 SASEGT. The V gene lost 7 bases and the J gene lost 2 bases, with 9 bases spanning the gap. The CDR3 nucleotides are TGTGCCAGCAATGATATTACTGGGGCCAACGTCCTGACTTTC. It codes for CASNDITGANVLTF.

As DNA, the CDR3 is TGTGCCAGCAGCGATGGACAGGGGGGGGCTGGGGCCAACGTCCTGACTTTC. It codes for CASSDGQGGAGANVLTF. The chain recombines TRBV9 with TRBJ2-6; 10 bases are a match to TRBD1. CDR1 and CDR2 (germline): SGDLS, YYNGEE. The CDR3 has 17 amino acids. Losses at the gene ends were 3 bases for V and 2 bases for J; bases not matched to a gene: 5. The variable domain in full, with the rest retrieved from reference TRBV9 and TRBJ2-6, is DSGVTQTPKHLITATGQRVTLRCSPRSGDLSVYWYQQSLDQGLQFLIQYYNGEERAKGNILERFSAQQFPDLHSELNLSSLELGDSALYFCASSDGQGGAGANVLTFGAGSRLTVL.

The chain carries TRBV2 and TRBJ2-7; D is perhaps TRBD2 (5 bases). Trimming cost V 6 bases and J 4 bases, with 19 bases left between them. The CDR3 runs to 15 residues. The germline V gene encodes CDR1 SNHLY and CDR2 FYNNEI. The CDR3 is CASSALRELTYEQYF. As DNA, the CDR3 is TGTGCCAGCAGCGCTTTAAGGGAGTTAACTTACGAGCAGTACTTC.

The rearrangement links TRBV9 to TRBJ1-3; maybe TRBD1 (6 bases). Trimming took 2 bases from V and 2 from J, leaving 14 bases between them. The germline V gene encodes CDR1 SGDLS and CDR2 YYNGEE. This CDR3 has 16 amino acids. The CDR3 here is CASSVSTGLAGNTIYF. The CDR3 DNA follows: TGTGCCAGCAGCGTTTCTACAGGGCTAGCTGGAAACACCATATATTTT. The variable domain in full, with the rest retrieved from reference TRBV9 and TRBJ1-3, is DSGVTQTPKHLITATGQRVTLRCSPRSGDLSVYWYQQSLDQGLQFLIQYYNGEERAKGNILERFSAQQFPDLHSELNLSSLELGDSALYFCASSVSTGLAGNTIYFGEGSWLTVV.

This clone showed up just once. The chain combines TRBV14 with TRBJ1-4; 12 nucleotides align to TRBD1. The germline CDR1 and CDR2 sequences are SGHDN and FVKESK. V shed 3 bases, J shed 6 bases, and the junction held 8 bases outside the gene matches. The CDR3 sequence is 17 residues long. CDR3 sequence (DNA): TGTGCCAGCAGCCAGTCCCGGGACAGGGGGCGCGATGAAAAACTGTTTTTT. This translates into CASSQSRDRGRDEKLFF.

This sequence joins TRBV28 and TRBJ2-1, with 7 positions matching TRBD1. The CDR3 runs to 15 residues. Trimming took 2 bases from V and 5 from J; bases not matched to a gene: 6. Germline CDR1 and CDR2: MDHEN and SYDVKM. CDR3 residues: CASSLRDRTHNEQFF. CDR3 nucleotide sequence: TGTGCCAGCAGTTTAAGGGACAGAACCCACAATGAGCAGTTCTTC.